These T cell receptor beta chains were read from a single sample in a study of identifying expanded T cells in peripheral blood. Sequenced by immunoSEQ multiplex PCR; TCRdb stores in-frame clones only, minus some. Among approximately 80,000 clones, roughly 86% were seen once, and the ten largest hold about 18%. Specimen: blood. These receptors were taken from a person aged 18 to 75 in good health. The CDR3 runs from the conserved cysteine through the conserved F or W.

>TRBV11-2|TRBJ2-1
CASSGESVSYNEQFF
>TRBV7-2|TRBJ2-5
CASSLVAAETQYF
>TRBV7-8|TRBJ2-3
CASSLVGGMGTDTQYF
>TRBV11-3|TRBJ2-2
CASSLSFGETGELFF
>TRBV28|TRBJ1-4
CASSLQFQYDEKLFF
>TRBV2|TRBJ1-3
CATSPRTGGIDTIYF
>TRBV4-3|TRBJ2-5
CASSQVRQRGKETQYF
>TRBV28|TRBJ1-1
CASSFWVKNTEAFF
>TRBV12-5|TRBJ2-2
CASGPGWEPGELFF
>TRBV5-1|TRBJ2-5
CASSLASSEQETQYF
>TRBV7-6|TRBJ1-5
CASSLDGNQPQHF
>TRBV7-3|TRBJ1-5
CASSRQGTNQPQHF
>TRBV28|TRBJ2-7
CASSLDRGSYEQYF
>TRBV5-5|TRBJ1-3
CASSLDIPAGNTIYF
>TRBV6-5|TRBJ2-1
CASRPVPSGNEQFF
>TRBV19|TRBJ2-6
CASSPQGGGANVLTF
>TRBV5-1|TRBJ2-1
CASSLASGRAINEQFF
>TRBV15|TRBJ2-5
CATSAPRRTRQETQYF
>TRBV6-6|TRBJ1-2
CASLAGRGKDGYTF
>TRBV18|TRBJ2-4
CASSPPMDKDRKIAKNIQYF
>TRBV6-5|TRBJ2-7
CASSPQIGEQYF
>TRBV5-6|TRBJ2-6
CASSLWVSGANVLTF
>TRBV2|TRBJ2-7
CASIPTRTTNSYEQYF
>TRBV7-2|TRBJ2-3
CASSSQTGGHTDTQYF